A single sample is the source of the 9 T cell receptor beta chains below, sequenced in a study of blood T cell repertoires in COVID-19. Repertoires were generated with immunoSEQ multiplex PCR, while TCRdb's copy carries only in-frame clones and drops some. The sample contains approximately 90,000 clones, around 88% of which appear only once. What was sequenced was peripheral blood. The receptors were sampled from a man aged 60 to 75 with acute or convalescent COVID-19.

V is TRBV5-6 and J is TRBJ1-6; D is perhaps TRBD1 (6 bases). V was pared by 2 bases and J by 4 bases, with 10 bases between. Germline V gene sequence: CDR1 SGHDT, CDR2 YYEEEE. The CDR3 runs to 15 residues. The CDR3 DNA sequence: TGTGCCAGCAGCTTCAGGGGTCTTTATAATTCACCCCTCCACTTT. Translation: CASSFRGLYNSPLHF.

The V and J genes are TRBV7-2 and TRBJ1-5, with D perhaps matching TRBD1 (5 bases). CDR3 size: 15 residues. The V end was cut by 1 base, the J end by 1 base, with 8 bases between. CDR1 is SGHTA and CDR2 is FQGNSA in the germline V gene. The CDR3 sequence: CASSLVSGSNQPQHF. In DNA form, the CDR3 reads TGTGCCAGCAGCTTAGTCTCAGGGAGCAATCAGCCCCAGCATTTT.

The rearrangement joins TRBV5-1 to TRBJ1-1; D is perhaps TRBD1 (6 bases). Deletions cut 2 bases from V and 6 bases from J, with 11 bases between. CDR3 length: 13 amino acids. Germline-derived CDR1 and CDR2 are SGHRS and YFSETQ. The DNA of the CDR3 is TGCGCCAGCAGCTTCGGGACACGACCTGAAGCTTTCTTT. Protein product: CASSFGTRPEAFF.

V gene TRBV19 combines with J gene TRBJ2-2; 7 nucleotides match TRBD1. The V and J ends lost 0 bases and 6 bases, in that order; junction bases with no gene match: 13. The CDR3 contains 18 residues. Germline CDR1 reads LNHDA; CDR2 reads SQIVND (reference sequence). The CDR3 DNA sequence: TGTGCCAGTAGTATAGATAAGACAGGGATGCGTGGTCCCGGGGAGCTGTTTTTT. The encoded protein is CASSIDKTGMRGPGELFF.

The J gene is TRBJ2-2, the V gene TRBV27, with 9 bases lining up with TRBD2. CDR1 and CDR2 from the germline V gene are MNHEY and SMNVEV (reference sequence). The V segment lost 4 bases and the J segment 4 bases; nucleotides outside the gene matches: 13. This CDR3 spans 18 amino acids. The DNA of the CDR3 is TGTGCCAGCAGTTCCCGGGGACTAGCCTCTTATCTCACCGGGGAGCTGTTTTTT. Its protein product is CASSSRGLASYLTGELFF.

The chain recombines TRBV6-5 with TRBJ1-3, with TRBD1 as a possible D gene (5 bases). Per germline, CDR1 MNHEY and CDR2 SVGAGI. The CDR3 is 14 amino acids. V was trimmed by 8 bases and J by 3 bases, leaving 14 bases between them. CDR3 sequence: CASGWRGIGNTIYF. In DNA form, the CDR3 reads TGTGCCAGCGGATGGAGGGGAATTGGAAACACCATATATTTT.

V usage is TRBV5-6 and J usage is TRBJ2-7, with D possibly TRBD1 on 5 matching bases. There are 14 residues in the CDR3. Germline V gene data show CDR1 as SGHDT and CDR2 as YYEEEE. Trimming left V 2 bases short and J 7 bases short, with 16 bases between. This CDR3 is CASSFRAPYREQYF. CDR3 nucleotides: TGTGCCAGCAGCTTCAGGGCCCCCTATCGGGAGCAGTACTTC.

V usage is TRBV11-2 and J usage is TRBJ1-6, with unresolved D. Looked up from germline, CDR1 is SGHAT and CDR2 is FQNNGV. This CDR3 comprises 17 residues. Trimming removed 5 bases at V and 10 bases at J, with 24 bases between. Here the CDR3 reads CASSPRSVRQVESPLHF. The CDR3 coding sequence is TGTGCCAGCAGCCCCAGGTCCGTCCGTCAGGTAGAGTCACCCCTCCACTTT.

V usage is TRBV5-1 and J usage is TRBJ2-7; TRBD2 aligns across 12 bases. This CDR3 spans 16 amino acids. The germline CDR1 and CDR2 sequences are SGHRS and YFSETQ. Trimming at V came to 0 bases and at J to 7 bases, leaving 8 bases not matched to a gene. CDR3 bases: TGCGCCAGCAGCTTGGCCCTCCTAGCGGGAGGGGAAGAGCAGTACTTC. Residues: CASSLALLAGGEEQYF.